The next 17 T cell receptor beta chains were all read from a single sample in a study of cytomegalovirus exposure and HLA in healthy donors. Primers included in the PCR were 60 Vbeta and 13 Jbeta primers. Repertoires were generated with immunoSEQ multiplex PCR, while TCRdb's copy carries only in-frame clones and drops some. The top ten hold over 0.95% of the sample, which has around 200,000 clones, around 89% seen once. The material sequenced was PBMCs. The receptors derive from a young woman in good health and CMV-seronegative.

This clone appeared once. The chain combines TRBV9 with TRBJ2-4; 7 positions match TRBD1. The V gene end was trimmed by 3 bases and the J gene end by 3 bases; junction bases not matched to a gene: 6. The CDR3 extends over 15 amino acids. Germline CDR1 is SGDLS and CDR2 is YYNGEE. CDR3: CASSEFQGVKNIQYF. CDR3 DNA sequence: TGTGCCAGCAGCGAATTCCAGGGGGTCAAAAACATTCAGTACTTC. The entire variable domain, with the rest obtained from reference TRBV9 and TRBJ2-4, is as follows: DSGVTQTPKHLITATGQRVTLRCSPRSGDLSVYWYQQSLDQGLQFLIQYYNGEERAKGNILERFSAQQFPDLHSELNLSSLELGDSALYFCASSEFQGVKNIQYFGAGTRLSVL.

J is TRBJ2-7 and V is TRBV15, with D possibly TRBD2 on 7 matching bases. V was clipped by 2 bases and J by 6 bases, with 20 bases between them. Germline V CDR1 and CDR2: LNHNV, YYDKDF (reference sequence). The CDR3 runs to 16 residues. CDR3 amino acids: CATSRKPPEGGGEQYF. CDR3 coding DNA: TGTGCCACCAGCAGAAAACCCCCCGAGGGAGGGGGCGAGCAGTACTTC.

About this clone itself: A junction boundary mismatches the germline segment, possibly from a read error. The chain employs TRBV7-9 and TRBJ2-7; 7 bases fit TRBD2. CDR1 SEHNR and CDR2 FQNEAQ come from the germline V gene (reference sequence). The CDR3 has 13 residues. In DNA, the CDR3 is TGTTCCAGCAGCCCCCCACTAGCGTACGAGCAGTACTTC. Translation: CSSSPPLAYEQYF.

This sequence joins TRBV2 and TRBJ2-1; D is ambiguous. Trimming left V 7 bases short and J 5 bases short, with 6 bases between. Germline-derived CDR1 and CDR2 are SNHLY and FYNNEI. The CDR3 has 11 residues. This chain's CDR3 is CASKRDNEQFF. For the CDR3, the DNA is TGTGCCAGCAAACGGGACAATGAGCAGTTCTTC. Supplemented by reference TRBV2 and TRBJ2-1, the full variable domain reads EPEVTQTPSHQVTQMGQEVILRCVPISNHLYFYWYRQILGQKVEFLVSFYNNEISEKSEIFDDQFSVERPDGSNFTLKIRSTKLEDSAMYFCASKRDNEQFFGPGTRLTVL.

The CDR3 region has the DNA TGTGCCAGCAGCTTGGTGGCGGACCAAGAGACCCAGTACTTC. Encoded protein: CASSLVADQETQYF. V usage is TRBV5-4 and J usage is TRBJ2-5; unclear D gene. V gave up 0 bases and J gave up 0 bases, with 6 bases separating them. Germline loops: CDR1 SGHNT, CDR2 YYREEE (reference sequence). CDR3 size: 14 residues.

CDR3 nucleotides: TGTGCCAGCGCCCACCGGACTAGCGGGGGGCCCTCCTACAATGAGCAGTTCTTC. Translating it yields CASAHRTSGGPSYNEQFF. The chain recombines TRBV9 with TRBJ2-1; 14 nucleotides match TRBD2. J was trimmed by 0 bases and V by 7 bases; bases with no gene match: 9. Germline CDR1 reads SGDLS; CDR2 reads YYNGEE. This CDR3 comprises 18 residues. The full variable domain, with the rest looked up from reference TRBV9 and TRBJ2-1, is DSGVTQTPKHLITATGQRVTLRCSPRSGDLSVYWYQQSLDQGLQFLIQYYNGEERAKGNILERFSAQQFPDLHSELNLSSLELGDSALYFCASAHRTSGGPSYNEQFFGPGTRLTVL.

CDR3 nucleotide sequence: TGTGCCATCAGTGATCCCGGACTAGCGGCTAGCACAGATACGCAGTATTTT. This gives the protein CAISDPGLAASTDTQYF. The V call is TRBV10-3, the J call TRBJ2-3; 10 bases line up with TRBD2. V lost 3 bases to trimming and J lost 0 bases; unmatched junction nucleotides: 6. Germline CDR1 and CDR2: ENHRY and SYGVKD. This CDR3 has 17 residues.

This chain links TRBV6-6 with TRBJ2-7; 10 bases are a match to TRBD1. Germline V gene lookup returns CDR1 MNHNY and CDR2 SVGAGI (reference sequence). V lost 5 bases, J lost 3 bases, and 7 bases stayed unmatched. The CDR3 is 15 amino acids. The CDR3 DNA reads TGTGCCAGCAGTCTTCCGGGACAGGGGCTCTACGAGCAGTACTTC. Protein product: CASSLPGQGLYEQYF.

The CDR3, as DNA: TGTGCCAGCAGCTTTGGGACAGCCTACGAGCAGTACTTC. This encodes CASSFGTAYEQYF. This chain connects TRBV7-6 to TRBJ2-7; 7 nucleotides match TRBD1. V gave up 3 bases and J gave up 2 bases; unmatched junction bases: 1. The CDR3 contains 13 residues. Germline values: CDR1 SGHVS, CDR2 FNYEAQ.

The V call is TRBV2, the J call TRBJ2-7; D possibly corresponds to TRBD1 (6 bases). Germline values: CDR1 SNHLY, CDR2 FYNNEI. V dropped 3 bases and J dropped 3 bases, with 18 bases sitting between them. This CDR3 comprises 16 residues. CDR3 nucleotides: TGTGCCAGCAGTGAGGTTTCTCGTGCCAGGGGCTACGAGCAGTACTTC. It specifies CASSEVSRARGYEQYF.

V usage is TRBV6-1 and J usage is TRBJ1-1; TRBD1 aligns across 8 bases. The V gene end was trimmed by 2 bases and the J gene end by 3 bases; junction bases not matched to a gene: 8. Germline CDR1 is MNHNS and CDR2 is SASEGT. This CDR3 contains 16 residues. CDR3: CASSESDRGIDTEAFF. The CDR3 DNA reads as TGTGCCAGCAGTGAAAGCGACAGGGGAATAGACACTGAAGCTTTCTTT.

The chain joins TRBV11-2 to TRBJ2-2; possibly TRBD1 for D (6 bases). Germline lookup yields CDR1 SGHAT and CDR2 FQNNGV. The CDR3 extends over 15 amino acids. The ends were cut back, 5 bases at V and 3 bases at J, with 13 bases in the middle. The CDR3 loop is CASSPHRAHTGELFF. CDR3 DNA sequence: TGTGCCAGCAGCCCCCACAGGGCCCACACCGGGGAGCTGTTTTTT.

The rearrangement uses TRBV7-2 and TRBJ2-7, with 7 bases identical to TRBD2. Germline CDR1 and CDR2: SGHTA and FQGNSA. The junction had 8 bases not matched to a gene; V was cut back by 2 bases and J by 4 bases. This CDR3 comprises 15 residues. DNA of the CDR3: TGTGCCAGCAGCTTAAGCGGCGGGAGCCAGTACGAGCAGTACTTC. Translation: CASSLSGGSQYEQYF.

This chain connects TRBV6-1 to TRBJ2-2; D unclear. Trimming shortened V by 1 base and J by 6 bases, and 9 bases separated the two germline ends. The germline gives CDR1 MNHNS, CDR2 SASEGT. The CDR3 has 14 residues. The CDR3 sequence: CASSEGSRPGELFF. As DNA, the CDR3 is TGTGCCAGCAGTGAAGGCTCCAGGCCCGGGGAGCTGTTTTTT.

The rearrangement joins TRBV21-1 to TRBJ2-5; the tabulated D call, TRBD1, remains unverified against the DNA. TRBV21-1 is given as a pseudogene. The CDR3 consists of 17 residues. CDR3 nucleotide sequence: TGTGCCAGCACCCATTGGGACCGAGGGGGCGGAAAAGAGACCCAGTACTTC. Translation: CASTHWDRGGGKETQYF.

The chain links TRBV5-4 to TRBJ2-5; TRBD2 is a possible D gene (5 bases). Per the germline V gene, CDR1 is SGHNT and CDR2 is YYREEE (reference sequence). This CDR3 region has 14 residues. V was trimmed by 2 bases and J by 5 bases, leaving 13 bases between them. CDR3 residues: CASSLEATGETQYF. The CDR3 region has the DNA TGTGCCAGCAGCTTAGAAGCGACGGGGGAGACCCAGTACTTC.

The chain combines TRBV5-4 with TRBJ2-3; 8 nucleotides match TRBD2. This CDR3 region has 16 residues. The J segment lost 1 base and the V segment lost 0 bases, leaving 4 bases of the junction unmatched. Germline V gene data show CDR1 as SGHNT and CDR2 as YYREEE (reference sequence). In DNA, the CDR3 is TGTGCCAGCAGCTTGGCCGGGGGGGGAGGCACAGATACGCAGTATTTT. Translated: CASSLAGGGGTDTQYF.